These 10 T cell receptor beta chains share one sample of origin, sequenced in a study of cytomegalovirus exposure and HLA in healthy donors. TCRdb's copy holds only in-frame clones and misses some; the assay was immunoSEQ multiplex PCR. The sample carries some 320,000 clones, around 87% recorded once. The source material was PBMCs. The receptor set was obtained from a woman aged 25 to 45 in good health and CMV-seropositive.

V is TRBV28 and J is TRBJ2-1, with a possible D match to TRBD2 (7 bases). The germline V and J ends were trimmed by 6 bases and 10 bases, with 13 bases remaining between them. Germline-derived CDR1 and CDR2 are MDHEN and SYDVKM. The CDR3 loop spans 12 amino acids. The CDR3, as DNA: TGTGCCAGCAGGGGGGGGCCTGGAGAGCAGTTCTTC. As protein: CASRGGPGEQFF.

V gene TRBV12-5 combines with J gene TRBJ2-1, with a possible D match to TRBD2 (5 bases). The length of the CDR3 is 14 residues. Germline loops: CDR1 LGHNT, CDR2 FRNRAP. Trimming shortened V by 1 base and J by 5 bases, and 9 bases separated the two germline ends. Written as DNA, the CDR3 is TGTGCTAGTGGTTTGGGGACTCCCGACAATGAGCAGTTCTTC. This sequence encodes CASGLGTPDNEQFF.

The V gene is TRBV30, the J gene TRBJ2-3, with 7 bases lining up with TRBD1. The CDR3 length is 13 residues. The V and J ends lost 1 base and 6 bases, in that order; junction bases with no gene match: 4. Germline V gene lookup returns CDR1 GTSNPN and CDR2 SVGIG (reference sequence). The CDR3 DNA sequence: TGTGCCTGGAGTGGGGCGACAGGGGATACGCAGTATTTT. Its translation: CAWSGATGDTQYF.

This chain connects TRBV7-2 to TRBJ2-7, with a possible D match to TRBD1 (6 bases). The germline gives CDR1 SGHTA, CDR2 FQGNSA. The V gene lost 5 bases and the J gene lost 3 bases, with 20 bases spanning the gap. The length of the CDR3 is 16 residues. For the CDR3, the DNA is TGTGCCAGCAGCGGTCGACAGGTTAATTACCTCTACGAGCAGTACTTC. It yields the protein CASSGRQVNYLYEQYF.

The chain is built from TRBV9 and TRBJ1-1; D unresolved. Germline values: CDR1 SGDLS, CDR2 YYNGEE. The CDR3 covers 14 residues. V lost 3 bases to trimming and J lost 1 base, with 10 bases between them. The CDR3 DNA is TGTGCCAGCAGCGCAGAGTTGGGGAACACTGAAGCTTTCTTT. This translates into CASSAELGNTEAFF.

The chain uses TRBV28 and TRBJ1-5; 7 bases align to TRBD1. CDR1 MDHEN and CDR2 SYDVKM come from the germline V gene. The length of the CDR3 is 16 residues. V dropped 4 bases and J dropped 4; count of bases not matched to a gene: 10. The CDR3 DNA reads as TGTGCCAGCAGTTACACCTTGGGACAGCAAAATCAGCCCCAGCATTTT. It specifies CASSYTLGQQNQPQHF.

This chain connects TRBV29-1 to TRBJ2-1; D is undetermined. V lost 0 bases, J lost 4 bases, and 10 bases lay in between. The CDR3 covers 14 residues. CDR1 SQVTM and CDR2 ANQGSEA come from the germline V gene. CDR3: CSVEDPGAYNEQFF. Here the CDR3 DNA reads TGCAGCGTTGAAGATCCAGGCGCATACAATGAGCAGTTCTTC.

The V gene is TRBV29-1, the J gene TRBJ2-6; 9 positions match TRBD1. CDR3 length: 16 residues. CDR1 SQVTM and CDR2 ANQGSEA come from the germline V gene. With 4 bases clipped from V and 1 base from J, the junction kept 5 bases outside the gene matches. The DNA of the CDR3 is TGCAGCGTTGGCGGGACAGGGCATTCTGGGGCCAACGTCCTGACTTTC. Protein product: CSVGGTGHSGANVLTF.

The rearrangement links TRBV7-8 to TRBJ1-6; no definite D call. The V and J ends lost 3 bases and 0 bases respectively, with 9 bases between them. The CDR3 is 16 residues long. Germline V gene sequence: CDR1 SGHVS, CDR2 FQNEAQ. In DNA form, the CDR3 reads TGTGCCAGCAGCTTGTTAGGTAGCTCCTATAATTCACCCCTCCACTTT. This codes for CASSLLGSSYNSPLHF.

This clone was observed a single time. The chain carries TRBV27 and TRBJ2-7, with a possible D match to TRBD1 (6 bases). V was pared by 6 bases and J by 5 bases, with 14 bases between. CDR1 MNHEY and CDR2 SMNVEV come from the germline V gene (reference sequence). This CDR3 is built from 13 residues. This CDR3 is CASSRGIFDEQYF. As DNA, the CDR3 is TGTGCCAGCAGCAGGGGAATTTTCGACGAGCAGTACTTC.